Listed below are T cell receptor beta chains from one sample, sequenced in a study of cytomegalovirus exposure and HLA in healthy donors. Some clones are missing from TCRdb's copy, which holds only in-frame ones; the method was immunoSEQ multiplex PCR. The table lists 150,000 to 200,000 clones, 86% of them singletons. Sequencing was carried out using PBMCs. Receptor source: a woman aged 18-35 years in good health and CMV-seronegative. Each CDR3 is given with its conserved first and last residue. Each record gives: D gene, clone size, J gene, V gene, CDR3 DNA, CDR3 protein. A D gene is named only where the DNA matches it firmly. Where a row states a size, it is once, few, many or the class of an expanded clone; other rows omit it.

. | . | TRBJ1-5 | TRBV19 | TGTGCCAGTAGGGCCACCATTAATAGCAATCAGCCCCAGCATTTT | CASRATINSNQPQHF
. | . | TRBJ1-1 | TRBV6-1 | TGTGCCAGCAGCGACCAAGGGGGTACGACTGAAGCTTTCTTT | CASSDQGGTTEAFF
TRBD1 | . | TRBJ2-7 | TRBV4-1 | TGCGCCAGCAGCCAAGATCAAAGCTGGGACAGGGCCTACGAGCAGTACTTC | CASSQDQSWDRAYEQYF
. | . | TRBJ1-3 | TRBV18 | TGTGCCAGCTCACCAGGAGCGACGAGCTCTGGAAACACCATATATTTT | CASSPGATSSGNTIYF
TRBD2 | . | TRBJ2-7 | TRBV11-2 | TGTGCCAGCAGCTTAAGCGGGGGAGCCTCTTACGAGCAGTACTTC | CASSLSGGASYEQYF
. | . | TRBJ1-4 | TRBV6-6 | TGTGCCACCGGGACACCTGCAGAGGAAAAACTGTTTTTT | CATGTPAEEKLFF
. | . | TRBJ2-7 | TRBV12-5 | TGTGCTAGTGGTTTGGCGGGACACTCCTACGAGCAGTACTTC | CASGLAGHSYEQYF
TRBD1 | once | TRBJ1-2 | TRBV7-3 | TGTGCCAGCAGCTTAGGACAGGGATATGGCTACACCTTC | CASSLGQGYGYTF
TRBD1 | . | TRBJ2-1 | TRBV6-5 | TGTGCCAGCAGTTCGGACAGGCGGAATGAGCAGTTCTTC | CASSSDRRNEQFF
. | . | TRBJ2-7 | TRBV11-2 | TGTGCCAGCAGCTTAGAGTACGGGGAGCAGTACTTC | CASSLEYGEQYF
. | . | TRBJ1-4 | TRBV6-1 | TGTGCCAGCAGTGAAGCTACAGCTAATGAAAAACTGTTTTTT | CASSEATANEKLFF
. | . | TRBJ1-2 | TRBV27 | TGTGCCAGCAGTTTTAGGGCAGGGGAGAACTATGGCTACACCTTC | CASSFRAGENYGYTF
. | . | TRBJ2-1 | TRBV10-1 | TGCGCCAGCAGTCTCGTGCTTGGACTAGACAGGAATGAGCAGTTCTTC | CASSLVLGLDRNEQFF
TRBD1 | . | TRBJ1-3 | TRBV5-4 | TGTGCCAGCAGCCCATTTAAGGGGGCCTCCTCTGGAAACACCATATATTTT | CASSPFKGASSGNTIYF